The 27 T cell receptor beta chains given below trace back to one sample, sequenced in a study of human thymus T cells. Resections from corrective heart surgery supplied the thymus tissue. Clones were sequenced by immunoSEQ multiplex PCR, and TCRdb holds only the in-frame ones, with some missing. Of some 80,000 clones detected, just over 95% appear once; the ten largest clones hold 0.025% to 0.04%. Sequenced sample: thymus tissue. Receptors originate from a boy younger than two with a congenital heart defect but otherwise immunologically healthy.

V usage is TRBV5-1 and J usage is TRBJ1-3; D unresolved. Germline assignment: CDR1 SGHRS and CDR2 YFSETQ. This CDR3 comprises 14 residues. V lost 0 bases to trimming and J lost 0 bases, with 4 bases between them. The CDR3 loop is CASSLVSSGNTIYF. The CDR3, as DNA: TGCGCCAGCAGCTTGGTGAGCTCTGGAAACACCATATATTTT.

V gene TRBV27 combines with J gene TRBJ1-5; D is possibly TRBD1 (6 bases). Germline V lookup: CDR1 MNHEY, CDR2 SMNVEV (reference sequence). V lost 7 bases and J lost 2, with 15 bases in between. The CDR3 is 15 amino acids. The CDR3 DNA reads TGTGCCAGCAAACGCAACAGGGTCGGCAATCAGCCCCAGCATTTT. Residues: CASKRNRVGNQPQHF.

The chain joins TRBV25-1 to TRBJ2-1; weak D call: TRBD2 (6 bases). The CDR3 runs to 17 residues. CDR1 is MGHDK, CDR2 SYGVNS, per germline. With 3 bases removed from V and 0 bases from J, the gap between germline ends came to 15 bases. DNA of the CDR3: TGTGCCAGCAGTGATAATCCGGGGGTTAGCTCCTACAATGAGCAGTTCTTC. This translates into CASSDNPGVSSYNEQFF.

This chain uses TRBV19 with TRBJ2-5, with TRBD1 matching 7 bases. CDR1 is LNHDA and CDR2 is SQIVND in the germline V gene (reference sequence). With V trimmed by 5 bases and J by 2 bases, 11 bases remained unmatched. The CDR3 contains 16 residues. CDR3 in amino acids: CASSDRQGHTQETQYF. The DNA of the CDR3 is TGTGCCAGTAGTGATCGACAGGGCCACACTCAAGAGACCCAGTACTTC. Full variable domain (missing parts from reference TRBV19 and TRBJ2-5): DGGITQSPKYLFRKEGQNVTLSCEQNLNHDAMYWYRQDPGQGLRLIYYSQIVNDFQKGDIAEGYSVSREKKESFPLTVTSAQKNPTAFYLCASSDRQGHTQETQYFGPGTRLLVL.

This sequence joins TRBV27 and TRBJ2-2, with D perhaps TRBD1 (5 bases). Trimming pared 6 bases from V and 4 bases from J, leaving 12 bases between. The CDR3 spans 14 residues. Per germline, CDR1 MNHEY and CDR2 SMNVEV (reference sequence). DNA of the CDR3: TGTGCCAGCAGACCTGGGGCCGGCACCGGGGAGCTGTTTTTT. This gives the protein CASRPGAGTGELFF.

J is TRBJ2-1 and V is TRBV20-1; D gene ambiguous. The CDR3 contains 10 residues. From germline, CDR1 is DFQATT and CDR2 SNEGSKA (reference sequence). Trimming removed 3 bases from V and 8 bases from J, with 5 bases in between. CDR3 loop: CSARADEQFF. CDR3 DNA: TGCAGTGCTAGGGCGGATGAGCAGTTCTTC.

The V gene is TRBV5-3, the J gene TRBJ2-7; the D gene is possibly TRBD2 (5 bases). TRBV5-3 is reported as an ORF; its role is uncertain. CDR3 size: 14 residues. The germline V and J ends were trimmed by 0 bases and 2 bases, with 9 bases remaining between them. The CDR3 is CARSLGECPYEQYF. In nucleotides, the CDR3 is TGTGCCAGAAGCTTGGGGGAGTGCCCCTACGAGCAGTACTTC.

This clone was counted a few times. CDR3 region: CASSGHSGNTIYF. The CDR3 DNA reads TGTGCCAGCAGCGGACACTCTGGAAACACCATATATTTT. The V call is TRBV21-1, the J call TRBJ1-3; the DNA was not used to check the table's D call, TRBD1. TRBV21-1 is a pseudogene locus. The CDR3 runs 13 residues.

This clone was seen once. The genes are TRBV10-1 and TRBJ2-7; 8 nucleotides align to TRBD1. This CDR3 spans 14 amino acids. With V trimmed by 5 bases and J by 2 bases, 5 bases remained unmatched. CDR1 and CDR2 (germline): WNHNN, SYGVQD (reference sequence). The CDR3 coding sequence is TGCGCCAGCAGTTCAGGGGGCTTACCCTACGAGCAGTACTTC. Protein sequence: CASSSGGLPYEQYF.

About this clone itself: Germline is not matched at one junction end, which may reflect a read error. The chain is built from TRBV5-6 and TRBJ2-7; 8 bases fit TRBD1. Germline V gene data show CDR1 as SGHDT and CDR2 as YYEEEE. This CDR3 spans 14 amino acids. The CDR3 DNA sequence: TGTGCCAGCAGCTTGGCTGCCGGGACAGGTAGTATCGTTTTC. Protein sequence: CASSLAAGTGSIVF.

This chain uses TRBV9 with TRBJ2-3, with a possible D match to TRBD2 (6 bases). V lost 4 bases and J lost 6, with 15 bases in between. The CDR3 is made up of 14 amino acids. The germline CDR1 and CDR2 sequences are SGDLS and YYNGEE. This chain's CDR3 is CASSHGTASDTQYF. The CDR3 DNA is TGTGCCAGCAGCCACGGGACTGCTTCGGATACGCAGTATTTT.

The V call is TRBV19, the J call TRBJ2-3, with a possible D match to TRBD2 (7 bases). CDR3 length: 17 residues. V lost 5 bases and J 1 base, leaving 19 bases between the germline ends. CDR1 is LNHDA and CDR2 is SQIVND in the germline V gene (reference sequence). The CDR3 here is CASSEVWGGARTDTQYF. In nucleotides, the CDR3 is TGTGCCAGTAGTGAAGTTTGGGGGGGGGCCCGCACAGATACGCAGTATTTT.

This clone occurred once. This chain uses TRBV9 with TRBJ2-6; no reliable D call. CDR3 length: 14 residues. Between the trimmed V and J ends, which lost 3 bases and 4 bases, there was a span of 8 bases. Germline assignment: CDR1 SGDLS and CDR2 YYNGEE. CDR3 sequence reads: CASSASSGANVLTF. The CDR3 DNA is TGTGCCAGCAGCGCCTCCTCAGGGGCCAACGTCCTGACTTTC.

V gene TRBV7-9 combines with J gene TRBJ2-1, with 8 bases that match TRBD2. The germline gives CDR1 SEHNR, CDR2 FQNEAQ (reference sequence). The CDR3 is made up of 13 amino acids. V was clipped by 7 bases and J by 7 bases; unmatched bases: 6. Here the CDR3 reads CASMAGGKNEQFF. In DNA, the CDR3 is TGTGCCAGCATGGCGGGAGGAAAGAATGAGCAGTTCTTC. The full variable domain, in which reference TRBV7-9 and TRBJ2-1 provide the parts outside the CDR3, is DTGVSQNPRHKITKRGQNVTFRCDPISEHNRLYWYRQTLGQGPEFLTYFQNEAQLEKSRLLSDRFSAERPKGSFSTLEIQRTEQGDSAMYLCASMAGGKNEQFFGPGTRLTVL.

The gene calls are TRBV6-5 and TRBJ1-2, with 10 nucleotides matching TRBD1. V shed 0 bases, J shed 4 bases, and the junction held 5 bases outside the gene matches. The CDR3 has 16 residues. Germline CDR1 and CDR2: MNHEY and SVGAGI. The CDR3 sequence: CASSYSDRGRGYGYTF. In DNA form, the CDR3 reads TGTGCCAGCAGTTACTCCGACAGGGGGCGCGGCTATGGCTACACCTTC.

This clone was seen a handful of times. The rearrangement links TRBV5-1 to TRBJ1-1; the D gene is possibly TRBD1 (6 bases). Germline-derived CDR1 and CDR2 are SGHRS and YFSETQ. V lost 4 bases and J 10 bases, leaving 11 bases between the germline ends. The length of the CDR3 is 11 residues. The CDR3 spells CASSEGVAAFF. In DNA form, the CDR3 reads TGCGCCAGCAGCGAGGGGGTCGCAGCTTTCTTT.

The CDR3 DNA reads as TGTGCCAGCAGCCCCAGGGACCCCCTCCAAGAGACCCAGTACTTC. As protein: CASSPRDPLQETQYF. The chain couples TRBV7-2 to TRBJ2-5; D might be TRBD1 or TRBD2, each matching 5 bases. This CDR3 has 15 residues. Germline V gene sequence: CDR1 SGHTA, CDR2 FQGNSA. The V end lost 5 bases, the J end lost 1 base, and 14 bases lay between the germline ends.

The chain uses TRBV14 and TRBJ1-1; tentative D call: TRBD1 (6 bases). Trimming shortened V by 5 bases and J by 1 base, and 14 bases separated the two germline ends. CDR3 length: 15 amino acids. Germline V gene sequence: CDR1 SGHDN, CDR2 FVKESK. For the CDR3, the DNA is TGTGCCAGCAGCGATACGGACAGACAGAACACTGAAGCTTTCTTT. Its protein is CASSDTDRQNTEAFF.

The CDR3 loop is CASSYSDRRVYEQYF. In DNA, the CDR3 is TGTGCCAGCAGTTACTCGGACAGGAGGGTCTACGAGCAGTACTTC. This chain connects TRBV6-5 to TRBJ2-7; D possibly corresponds to TRBD1 (7 bases). The germline V gene has CDR1 MNHEY and CDR2 SVGAGI. Between the trimmed V and J ends, which lost 0 bases and 3 bases, there was a span of 12 bases. The CDR3 spans 15 residues.

The rearrangement uses TRBV11-3 and TRBJ1-2; 8 nucleotides agree with TRBD1. Trimming took 1 base from V and 2 from J; bases not matched to a gene: 15. The CDR3 runs to 19 residues. The germline V gene has CDR1 SGHNT and CDR2 YENEEA. CDR3 sequence: CASSLADPRDRFWNYGYTF. Here the CDR3 DNA reads TGTGCCAGCAGCTTAGCGGACCCCCGGGACAGGTTTTGGAACTATGGCTACACCTTC. The full variable domain, with the rest looked up from reference TRBV11-3 and TRBJ1-2, is EAGVVQSPRYKIIEKKQPVAFWCNPISGHNTLYWYLQNLGQGPELLIRYENEEAVDDSQLPKDRFSAERLKGVDSTLKIQPAELGDSAVYLCASSLADPRDRFWNYGYTFGSGTRLTVV.

This rearrangement joins TRBV18 to TRBJ2-7; the D call may be TRBD1 or TRBD2 (5 bases each). This CDR3 has 13 amino acids. V gave up 5 bases and J gave up 5 bases, with 13 bases separating them. CDR1 is KGHSH and CDR2 is LQKENI in the germline V gene. Written as DNA, the CDR3 is TGTGCCAGCTCAGAATGGGACGGTGACGAGCAGTACTTC. This gives the protein CASSEWDGDEQYF.

The chain uses TRBV5-6 and TRBJ2-1, with TRBD2 identical over 13 bases. The ends lost 5 bases at V and 8 bases at J; junction bases unmatched: 16. The germline V gene encodes CDR1 SGHDT and CDR2 YYEEEE. CDR3 length equals 18 residues. The CDR3 bases are TGTGCCAGCAGTAGGGCCCCAGGACTAGCGGGAGCGTTTGATGAGCAGTTCTTC. Amino acids: CASSRAPGLAGAFDEQFF.

The chain carries TRBV21-1 and TRBJ2-3; the table's TRBD2 call for D was not verified on the DNA. TRBV21-1 is deemed a pseudogene. The CDR3 is 14 amino acids. CDR3 in amino acids: CASGRLDSTDTQYF. The CDR3 DNA sequence: TGTGCCAGCGGCCGACTAGACAGCACAGATACGCAGTATTTT.

A single count supports this clone. This chain joins TRBV7-9 and TRBJ2-3; D ambiguous. The V and J ends lost 4 bases and 5 bases respectively, with 10 bases between them. This CDR3 spans 13 amino acids. Germline loops: CDR1 SEHNR, CDR2 FQNEAQ (reference sequence). CDR3 in amino acids: CASSSSSRDTQYF. As DNA, the CDR3 is TGTGCCAGCAGCTCCTCTTCGAGAGATACGCAGTATTTT.

CDR3: CASSLDSEGTVRNTEAFF. CDR3 bases: TGCGCCAGCAGCTTGGATAGTGAGGGTACTGTTAGAAACACTGAAGCTTTCTTT. V usage is TRBV5-1 and J usage is TRBJ1-1; D unclear. Germline-derived CDR1 and CDR2 are SGHRS and YFSETQ. The CDR3 extends over 18 amino acids. The germline V and J ends were trimmed by 0 bases and 2 bases, with 20 bases remaining between them.

The chain employs TRBV11-1 and TRBJ2-4; 7 bases are a match to TRBD1. Trimming cost V 3 bases and J 1 base; bases outside gene matches: 3. Germline assignment: CDR1 SGHAT and CDR2 FQDESV (reference sequence). The CDR3 is made up of 15 amino acids. CDR3 bases: TGTGCCAGCAGCTTCGACAGGGTGGCCAAAAACATTCAGTACTTC. This sequence encodes CASSFDRVAKNIQYF.

This chain joins TRBV5-1 and TRBJ2-2, with D tentatively TRBD2 (5 bases). The CDR3 is 14 residues long. V lost 2 bases and J lost 4, with 9 bases in between. Looked up from germline, CDR1 is SGHRS and CDR2 is YFSETQ. The CDR3 bases are TGCGCCAGCAGCTTAGCGGTTCCCACCGGGGAGCTGTTTTTT. This encodes CASSLAVPTGELFF.